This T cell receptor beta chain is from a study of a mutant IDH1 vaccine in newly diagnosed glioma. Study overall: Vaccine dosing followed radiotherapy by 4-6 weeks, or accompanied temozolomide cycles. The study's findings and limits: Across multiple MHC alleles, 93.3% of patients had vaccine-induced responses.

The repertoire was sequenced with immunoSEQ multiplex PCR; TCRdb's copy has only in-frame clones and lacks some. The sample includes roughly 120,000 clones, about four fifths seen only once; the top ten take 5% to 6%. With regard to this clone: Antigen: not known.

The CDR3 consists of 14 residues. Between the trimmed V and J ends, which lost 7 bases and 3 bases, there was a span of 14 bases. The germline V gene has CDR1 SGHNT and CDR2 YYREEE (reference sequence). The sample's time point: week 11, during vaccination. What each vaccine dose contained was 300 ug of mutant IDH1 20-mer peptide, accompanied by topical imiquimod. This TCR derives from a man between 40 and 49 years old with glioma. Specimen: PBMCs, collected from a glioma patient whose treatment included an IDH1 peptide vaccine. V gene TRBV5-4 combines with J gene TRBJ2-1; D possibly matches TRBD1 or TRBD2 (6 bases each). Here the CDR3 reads CASSGGGYYNEQFF. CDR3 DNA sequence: TGTGCCAGCTCCGGGGGCGGATACTACAATGAGCAGTTCTTC.